This TCR beta chain is drawn from a study of shared clonotypes between healthy human individuals. In the case of this clone: In the same sample, other DNA sequences code for this CDR3.

Germline assignment: CDR1 SEHNR and CDR2 FQNEAQ (reference sequence). Trimming shortened V by 5 bases and J by 3 bases, and 8 bases separated the two germline ends. The CDR3 length is 12 residues. Ten immunoSEQ deep assay plates were used to sequence the DNA of unsorted PBMCs. The protocol was immunoSEQ multiplex PCR, while the TCRdb copy is restricted to in-frame clones and leaves out a portion. There are some 470,000 clones in the sample; approximately 80% occur only once, and under 15% lies in the top ten. This chain connects TRBV7-9 to TRBJ2-7; a possible D gene is TRBD2 (6 bases). The sample comprised PBMCs. This receptor was identified in a woman in her thirties or forties in good health. Some clones in this sample may be carry-over from other donors' samples. CDR3 bases: TGTGCCAGCAGCCCGGACTACTACGAGCAGTACTTC. Protein product: CASSPDYYEQYF.